This T cell receptor beta chain is drawn from a study of OX40 agonist ivuxolimab in advanced cancers. The overall study: In this cohort, patients received ivuxolimab, an agonistic anti-OX40 (CD134) antibody. Partial responses were achieved by three patients, one with hepatocellular carcinoma and two with cutaneous melanoma. Participants averaged approximately 65 years of age (range roughly 23 to 85) and were roughly 80% male. General observations from the study: In general, CD8+ T cells held more expanded clones than CD4+ did, on average.

About this clone itself: The antigen is undetermined.

TCRdb's table, derived via immunoSEQ multiplex PCR, lists solely in-frame clones and lacks some. The data show roughly 80,000 clones, about 94% seen once. Germline V CDR1 and CDR2: MGHRA, YSYEKL. V lost 3 bases, J lost 10 bases, and 10 bases lay in between. The CDR3 is made up of 12 amino acids. The sequence came from an adult with an advanced solid tumor such as melanoma, head and neck, liver or kidney cancer. The rearrangement joins TRBV4-1 to TRBJ2-1; D not resolved. This sample comprised CD4+ or CD8+ T cells sorted from blood, obtained in a trial of the OX40 agonist ivuxolimab. The CDR3 DNA sequence: TGCGCCAGCAGCCACGGTACACGCGAGCAGTTCTTC. Translated: CASSHGTREQFF.